The sequence of this T cell receptor beta chain was determined in a study of metastatic and nonmetastatic thyroid tumors. Findings of the study overall: Malignant tumors reportedly showed significantly higher TCR beta diversity than benign nodules in both blood and tumor.

Each patient went into thyroid surgery without having received any treatment. In the authors' methods: Construction of a distant-metastasis classifier for papillary thyroid cancer relied on CDR3 differences across clinicopathological groups. MiXCR re-clonotyped the PCR reads for TCRdb. What appears here as the V and J calls and clone size reflects TCRdb's work, not the paper's. The sample carries some 6,900 clones, about 31% recorded once. This clone was picked up many times. The antigen is unknown. This CDR3 region has 11 residues. Germline V gene sequence: CDR1 MGHRA, CDR2 YSYEKL. Trimming removed 11 bases from V and 1 base from J, with 7 bases in between.

Sequenced: tumor tissue. The chain has TRBV4-1 and TRBJ2-3; tentative D call: TRBD2 (5 bases). The sequence was collected from a female donor with papillary thyroid cancer or a benign thyroid nodule (not recorded which). Some clones in this sample may be carry-over from other donors' samples. The CDR3 here is CADGGTDTQYF. The CDR3, as DNA: TGCGCCGACGGGGGCACAGATACGCAGTATTTT.